What follows are 15 T cell receptor beta chains derived from one specimen sequenced in a study of blood T cell repertoires in COVID-19. The method was immunoSEQ multiplex PCR; TCRdb's version includes in-frame clones alone and lacks a portion of them. Of 150,000 to 200,000 clones listed, approximately 88% are singletons. What was sequenced was peripheral blood. The receptors shown here come from a human donor in a cohort sampled during active COVID-19.

The rearrangement links TRBV6-5 to TRBJ2-7; 7 bases match TRBD1. This CDR3 spans 16 amino acids. Trimming cost V 0 bases and J 3 bases; bases outside gene matches: 8. Germline CDR1 MNHEY, CDR2 SVGAGI. CDR3 sequence: CASSYSRNRGLYEQYF. The CDR3 nucleotides are TGTGCCAGCAGTTACTCGAGGAACAGGGGTCTCTACGAGCAGTACTTC.

The rearrangement joins TRBV7-2 to TRBJ2-4, with 13 positions matching TRBD2. From germline, CDR1 is SGHTA and CDR2 FQGNSA. The CDR3 covers 17 residues. The V and J ends lost 5 bases and 7 bases, in that order; junction bases with no gene match: 11. The DNA for the CDR3 is TGTGCCAGCAGCCCACTACTAGCGGGGGGGGGAAAGAACATTCAGTACTTC. Its translation: CASSPLLAGGGKNIQYF.

The chain links TRBV1 to TRBJ2-7; the D call in the table, TRBD2, was not verified against the DNA. TRBV1 is reported as a pseudogene. The CDR3 sequence is 13 residues long. In DNA, the CDR3 is TGCACCAGCAGCCAACCGAGCGGGGACGAGCAGTACTTC. Translated: CTSSQPSGDEQYF.

CDR3 coding DNA: TGTGCCAGCAGCTTATTGGGCGGGTTCGGAGTGTACGAGCAGTACTTC. Its protein is CASSLLGGFGVYEQYF. V and J are TRBV7-9 and TRBJ2-7; a possible D gene is TRBD2 (5 bases). V lost 2 bases and J lost 4, with 18 bases in between. The CDR3 has 16 residues. Germline lookup yields CDR1 SEHNR and CDR2 FQNEAQ (reference sequence).

This clone was counted once. This chain uses TRBV6-5 with TRBJ2-2, with 9 nucleotides matching TRBD2. The trim removed 8 bases at V and 5 bases at J, leaving 9 bases unmatched. The germline CDR1 and CDR2 sequences are MNHEY and SVGAGI. The CDR3 is 15 residues long. As DNA, the CDR3 is TGTGCCAGCTTACGCAGGAGCGGGAGGACCGGGGAGCTGTTTTTT. Its protein product is CASLRRSGRTGELFF.

The sample holds one count of this clone. This chain uses TRBV5-8 with TRBJ1-1; 7 bases match TRBD1. The junction had 7 bases not matched to a gene; V was cut back by 4 bases and J by 1 base. Germline values: CDR1 SGHTS, CDR2 YDEGEE. This CDR3 is 15 amino acids long. The CDR3 DNA is TGTGCCAGCAGCCCAACAGGGGCCAGGAACACTGAAGCTTTCTTT. This translates into CASSPTGARNTEAFF.

A word on this clone: Other DNA sequences of this sample code for an identical CDR3. The chain has TRBV29-1 and TRBJ1-2, with D uncertain. CDR1 and CDR2 (germline): SQVTM, ANQGSEA. V shed 3 bases and J shed 2 bases, with 10 bases lying between them. The CDR3 is 13 amino acids. This CDR3 reads CSVERGPNYGYTF. DNA of the CDR3: TGCAGCGTTGAGCGGGGTCCAAACTATGGCTACACCTTC.

The CDR3: CASSQGPDYPLGYTF. In nucleotides, the CDR3 is TGTGCCAGCAGCCAAGGGCCAGATTACCCTCTTGGCTACACCTTC. The V call is TRBV3-1 (or the pseudogene TRBV3-2), the J call TRBJ1-2; D is undetermined. There are 15 residues in the CDR3. The V gene lost 1 base and the J gene lost 7 bases, with 16 bases spanning the gap. The germline gives CDR1 LGHDT, CDR2 YNNKEL (reference sequence).

The chain carries TRBV7-8 and TRBJ1-2, with D possibly matching TRBD1 (5 bases). There are 14 residues in the CDR3. Germline lookup yields CDR1 SGHVS and CDR2 FQNEAQ. Deletions cut 4 bases from V and 4 bases from J, with 13 bases between. This chain's CDR3 is CASSSDRGTYGYTF. CDR3 DNA: TGTGCCAGCAGCTCAGACCGGGGGACCTATGGCTACACCTTC.

The V and J genes are TRBV7-2 and TRBJ2-3, with TRBD2 identical over 15 bases. The germline V gene encodes CDR1 SGHTA and CDR2 FQGNSA. Trimming removed 1 base from V and 3 bases from J; junction bases left unmatched: 8. This CDR3 contains 19 residues. The CDR3 is CASSLDFGLAGGPTDTQYF. In nucleotides, the CDR3 is TGTGCCAGCAGCTTAGACTTCGGACTAGCGGGGGGGCCGACAGATACGCAGTATTTT.

The chain recombines TRBV5-4 with TRBJ1-1, with 7 positions matching TRBD1. The CDR3 totals 14 residues. Trimming removed 9 bases from V and 0 bases from J; junction bases left unmatched: 8. Germline loops: CDR1 SGHNT, CDR2 YYREEE (reference sequence). CDR3 coding DNA: TGTGCCACAAAGGAGGGGGCCATGAACACTGAAGCTTTCTTT. This gives the protein CATKEGAMNTEAFF.

DNA of the CDR3: TGTGCCACCAGTGACCCGAGCCGGAATGAGCAGTTCTTC. This encodes CATSDPSRNEQFF. V and J are TRBV24-1 and TRBJ2-1; D is uncertain. Trimming removed 4 bases at V and 7 bases at J, with 10 bases between. Germline CDR1 is KGHDR and CDR2 is SFDVKD. This CDR3 is 13 amino acids long.

This clone was counted once. The genes are TRBV6-2 or TRBV6-3 and TRBJ2-1, with 11 positions matching TRBD2. The V gene's germline CDR1 is MNHEY and CDR2 SVGEGT. This CDR3 contains 15 residues. The V gene end was trimmed by 6 bases and the J gene end by 4 bases; junction bases not matched to a gene: 5. This CDR3 reads CASSPLAGDYNEQFF. The CDR3 DNA is TGTGCCAGCAGCCCACTAGCGGGGGATTACAATGAGCAGTTCTTC.

The chain links TRBV3-1 (or the pseudogene TRBV3-2) to TRBJ2-3; 11 positions match TRBD2. The germline V gene has CDR1 LGHDT and CDR2 YNNKEL (reference sequence). V was pared by 4 bases and J by 4 bases, with 4 bases of the junction left unmatched. The CDR3 runs 15 residues. CDR3 sequence (DNA): TGTGCCAGCAGCCCGACTAGCGGGATTCCAGATACGCAGTATTTT. Protein sequence: CASSPTSGIPDTQYF.

This chain links TRBV5-1 with TRBJ1-5; perhaps TRBD1 as D (5 bases). Germline CDR1 and CDR2: SGHRS and YFSETQ. CDR3 length: 16 amino acids. V was pared by 0 bases and J by 1 base, with 11 bases between. This chain's CDR3 is CASSLGPGISNQPQHF. CDR3 coding DNA: TGCGCCAGCAGCTTGGGGCCAGGGATCAGCAATCAGCCCCAGCATTTT.